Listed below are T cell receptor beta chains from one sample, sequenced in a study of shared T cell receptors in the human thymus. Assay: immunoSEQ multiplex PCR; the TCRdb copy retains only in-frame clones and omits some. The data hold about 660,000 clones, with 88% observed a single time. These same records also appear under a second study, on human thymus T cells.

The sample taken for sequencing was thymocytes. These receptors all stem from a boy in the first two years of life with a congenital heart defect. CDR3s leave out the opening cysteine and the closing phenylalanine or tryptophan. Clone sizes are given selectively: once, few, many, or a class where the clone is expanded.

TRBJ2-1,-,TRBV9,ASGGRELYNEQF
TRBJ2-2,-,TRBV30,AWSCSGGRSGELF
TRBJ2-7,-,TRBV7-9,ASSKQSGATSYEQY
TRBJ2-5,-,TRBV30,AWSPPLAGGPPLQETQY
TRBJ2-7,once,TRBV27,ASSSPGRVNEQY
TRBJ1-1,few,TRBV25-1,ASSPLNPQGTEAF
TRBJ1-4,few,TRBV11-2,ASSFNNWKQATNEKLF
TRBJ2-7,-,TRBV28,ASRLGQSLPPRYEQY
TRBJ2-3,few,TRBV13,ASSLQRGAGDTQY
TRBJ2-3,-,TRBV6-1,ASKREGGPPDTQY
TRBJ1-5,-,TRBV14,ASSPPGTDSNQPQH
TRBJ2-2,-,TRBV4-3,ASSQDLYRTANTGELF
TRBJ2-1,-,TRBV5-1,ASSLDRDRGMYEQF
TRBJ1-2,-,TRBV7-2,ASSLVHPGSYGYT
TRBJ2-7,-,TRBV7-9,ASSLVVDSTYEQY
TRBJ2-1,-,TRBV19,ASSSSGHSYNEQF
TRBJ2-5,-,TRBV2,ASSDIGAGSSGRARETQY
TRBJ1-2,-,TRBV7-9,ASSLDPGTGHFYGYT